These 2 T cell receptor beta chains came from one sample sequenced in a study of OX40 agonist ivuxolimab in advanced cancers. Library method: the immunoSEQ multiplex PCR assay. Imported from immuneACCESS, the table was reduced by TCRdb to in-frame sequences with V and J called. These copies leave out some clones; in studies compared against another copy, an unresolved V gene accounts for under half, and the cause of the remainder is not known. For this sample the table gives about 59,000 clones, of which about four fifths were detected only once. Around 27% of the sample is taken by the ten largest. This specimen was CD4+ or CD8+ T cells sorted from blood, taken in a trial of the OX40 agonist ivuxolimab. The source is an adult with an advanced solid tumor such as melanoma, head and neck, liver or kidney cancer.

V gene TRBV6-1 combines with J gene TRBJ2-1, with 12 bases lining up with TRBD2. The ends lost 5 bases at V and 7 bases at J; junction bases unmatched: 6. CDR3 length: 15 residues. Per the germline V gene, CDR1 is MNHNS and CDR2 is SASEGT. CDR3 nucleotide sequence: TGTGCCAGCAGTACCCTAGCGGGGGGGTGGAATGAGCAGTTCTTC. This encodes CASSTLAGGWNEQFF.

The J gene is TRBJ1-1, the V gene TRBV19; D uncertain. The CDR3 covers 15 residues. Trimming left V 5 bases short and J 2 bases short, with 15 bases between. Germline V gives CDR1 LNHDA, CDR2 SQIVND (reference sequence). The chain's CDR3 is CASSPYPQENTEAFF. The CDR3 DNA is TGTGCCAGTAGTCCGTACCCTCAAGAAAACACTGAAGCTTTCTTT.